This entry concerns a single T cell receptor beta chain. Its cognate antigen is unknown. The same CDR3 can be traced to other DNA sequences in this sample. This sample is drawn from a study of STAT5B mutations in CD4+ large granular lymphocyte leukemia. Study outcomes and limitations: Approximately 25% of private leukemic clonotypes occurred rarely in other patients' non-leukemic repertoires.

J was trimmed by 4 bases and V by 6 bases; bases with no gene match: 1. The CDR3 has 12 residues. Germline V gives CDR1 SQVTM, CDR2 ANQGSEA. Sequencing was at survey level. The repertoire was sequenced with immunoSEQ multiplex PCR; TCRdb's copy has only in-frame clones and lacks some. The sample contains around 30,000 clones, approximately 86% of which appear only once. Material for sequencing was CD4+ T cells from blood buffy coats. The V and J genes are TRBV29-1 and TRBJ1-5; TRBD1 agrees at 9 bases. The TCR comes from a human donor in good health. As DNA, the CDR3 is TGCAGCGTCGGACAGGGGAATCAGCCCCAGCATTTT. Amino acid sequence: CSVGQGNQPQHF.